The present entry profiles one T cell receptor (beta chain) with its context. Its antigen is not known. As for treatment: around 19 received Ad26.COV2.S at low or high dose, single or two shots; 5 received placebo; per-sample allocation not given. On day 63 after the first injection, vaccine and placebo recipients gave samples. The V and J ends lost 0 bases and 8 bases respectively, with 14 bases between them. Germline assignment: CDR1 SGHRS and CDR2 YFSETQ. CDR3 length equals 14 residues. Some clones are missing from TCRdb's copy, which holds only in-frame ones; the method was immunoSEQ multiplex PCR. In the table there are roughly 380,000 clones, around 84% of which are singletons. This specimen comes from a study of Ad26.COV2.S vaccination and SARS-CoV-2 variants. Study conclusions and caveats: For non-spike TCRs, breadth in vaccine recipients resembled that in placebo recipients. Possible underestimation of total T cell responses by the TCR breadth and depth analyses was noted.

Material: peripheral blood, obtained in a trial of Ad26.COV2.S vaccine versus placebo. The sequence came from a person between 18 and 60 years old who received the Ad26.COV2.S COVID-19 vaccine or a placebo. This chain links TRBV5-1 with TRBJ1-2, with D unresolved. The CDR3 coding sequence is TGCGCCAGCAGCTTGGAACAGTCCCTACAGGGCTACACCTTC. This encodes CASSLEQSLQGYTF.